This T cell receptor (beta chain) was sequenced in a study of cytomegalovirus exposure and HLA in healthy donors. With 2 bases clipped from V and 1 base from J, the junction kept 2 bases outside the gene matches. Germline CDR1 is SGHRS and CDR2 is YFSETQ. CDR3 length equals 14 residues. Primers: 60 Vbeta forward and 13 Jbeta reverse. Produced via immunoSEQ multiplex PCR; TCRdb's table is partial and in-frame only. The sample lists hundreds of thousands of clones, approximately 80% seen once, with approximately 0.71% in the top ten. The chain joins TRBV5-1 to TRBJ1-1, with 7 positions matching TRBD1. The receptor's source is a boy younger than 10 in good health and CMV-seronegative. What was sequenced was PBMCs. CDR3 protein: CASSFGTANTEAFF. The CDR3 nucleotides read TGCGCCAGCAGCTTTGGGACAGCGAACACTGAAGCTTTCTTT.